This TCR beta chain was documented in a study of cytomegalovirus exposure and HLA in healthy donors. The CDR3 sequence is 13 residues long. V was shortened by 3 bases and J by 7 bases, with 10 bases between the two germline ends. Germline lookup yields CDR1 LNHDA and CDR2 SQIVND (reference sequence). Generated by immunoSEQ multiplex PCR, the TCRdb table keeps only in-frame clones and is missing some. The sample records about 140,000 clones, 70% to 90% being singletons. The sample taken for sequencing was PBMCs. The V and J genes are TRBV19 and TRBJ2-1; D call uncertain. This TCR derives from a woman aged 18-29 years in good health and CMV-seropositive. In nucleotides, the CDR3 is TGTGCCAGTAGTATCGAACGAGCAAATGAGCAGTTCTTC. Amino acid sequence: CASSIERANEQFF.